This T cell receptor (beta chain) emerged from a study of T cells in localized non-small cell lung cancer. Whole-study findings and limits: Detection in adjacent lung was observed for a median approximately 52 of the top 100 tumor clones. Highest T cell clonality was seen in uninvolved adjacent lung, surpassing that measured in tumor. Heterogeneity is still possible, as just one tumor region was sequenced. Blood T cell density predicted longer survival; adjacent-lung clonality, shorter.

Sequencing was performed with immunoSEQ multiplex PCR; in TCRdb, only in-frame clones are kept and a portion is missing. The table has 1,500 to 2,000 clones, about a fifth seen once. This CDR3 spans 18 amino acids. Germline lookup yields CDR1 SGHRS and CDR2 YFSETQ. V lost 4 bases and J lost 0, with 20 bases in between. This clone was counted a few times. Its matching antigen is unknown. V is TRBV5-1 and J is TRBJ2-1; D gene uncertain. The specimen was lung tumor tissue, collected before any cancer treatment. This clonotype was obtained from a male donor at least 60 years old with stage I lung adenocarcinoma. The CDR3 nucleotides read TGCGCCAGCAGCCCCTCGACCCCTGGGTCGAGCTCCTACAATGAGCAGTTCTTC. Amino acid sequence: CASSPSTPGSSSYNEQFF.